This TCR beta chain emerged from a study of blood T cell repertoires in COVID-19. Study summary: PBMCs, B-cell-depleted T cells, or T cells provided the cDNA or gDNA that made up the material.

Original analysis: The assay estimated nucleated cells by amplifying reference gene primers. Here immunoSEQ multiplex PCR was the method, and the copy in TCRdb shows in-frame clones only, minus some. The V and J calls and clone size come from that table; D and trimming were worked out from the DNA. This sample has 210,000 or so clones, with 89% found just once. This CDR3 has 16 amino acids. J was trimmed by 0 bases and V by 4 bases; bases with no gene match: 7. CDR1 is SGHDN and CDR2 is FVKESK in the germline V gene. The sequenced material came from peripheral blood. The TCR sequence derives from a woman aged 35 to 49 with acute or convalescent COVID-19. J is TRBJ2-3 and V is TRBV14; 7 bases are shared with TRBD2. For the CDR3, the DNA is TGTGCCAGCAGCCCTCGACTAGCCTGGAGCACAGATACGCAGTATTTT. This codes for CASSPRLAWSTDTQYF. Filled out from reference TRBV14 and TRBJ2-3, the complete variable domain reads EAGVTQFPSHSVIEKGQTVTLRCDPISGHDNLYWYRRVMGKEIKFLLHFVKESKQDESGMPNNRFLAERTGGTYSTLKVQPAELEDSGVYFCASSPRLAWSTDTQYFGPGTRLTVL.